Below are 17 T cell receptor beta chains sequenced from a single sample in a study of OX40 agonist ivuxolimab in advanced cancers. The table came from immunoSEQ multiplex PCR; TCRdb's copy has only in-frame clones and leaves some out. The table shows some 50,000 clones, with 81% occurring only once. The sample was CD4+ or CD8+ T cells sorted from blood, taken in a trial of the OX40 agonist ivuxolimab. The receptors originated from an adult with an advanced solid tumor such as melanoma, head and neck, liver or kidney cancer.

The chain couples TRBV6-5 to TRBJ2-1; no definite D call. V gave up 6 bases and J gave up 5 bases, with 14 bases separating them. The CDR3 runs to 14 residues. CDR1 is MNHEY and CDR2 is SVGAGI in the germline V gene. The CDR3: CASSFLGVHNEQFF. CDR3 nucleotide sequence: TGTGCCAGCAGCTTCCTTGGGGTCCACAATGAGCAGTTCTTC.

This sequence joins TRBV29-1 and TRBJ2-3, with no clear D. V lost 6 bases, J lost 2 bases, and 3 bases lay in between. There are 10 residues in the CDR3. Germline CDR1 and CDR2: SQVTM and ANQGSEA. The chain's CDR3 is CSVVTDTQYF. CDR3 coding DNA: TGCAGCGTAGTCACAGATACGCAGTATTTT.

This clone is categorized as medium-sized. The V call is TRBV19, the J call TRBJ1-1; the match to TRBD1 covers 7 bases. V was clipped by 5 bases and J by 11 bases; unmatched bases: 11. The germline V gene has CDR1 LNHDA and CDR2 SQIVND (reference sequence). The CDR3 length is 13 residues. CDR3 loop: CASSALTGYEAFF. The CDR3 bases are TGTGCCAGTAGTGCACTGACAGGGTATGAGGCTTTCTTT.

The chain is built from TRBV4-3 and TRBJ2-3, with a tentative D call TRBD2 (6 bases). This CDR3 has 17 amino acids. Trimming shortened V by 6 bases and J by 0 bases, and 19 bases separated the two germline ends. Germline V CDR1 and CDR2: LGHNA, YSLEER. CDR3: CASRSWPRESSTDTQYF. The CDR3 nucleotides read TGCGCCAGCAGGTCTTGGCCGCGGGAAAGTAGCACAGATACGCAGTATTTT.

The chain combines TRBV28 with TRBJ2-3; the match to TRBD2 covers 14 bases. This CDR3 is built from 20 residues. The germline CDR1 and CDR2 sequences are MDHEN and SYDVKM. The ends lost 6 bases at V and 1 base at J; junction bases unmatched: 15. The CDR3 bases are TGTGCCAGCAGGGTTACTGGGACTAGCGGGAGTTGGGTGGGCACAGATACGCAGTATTTT. Translation: CASRVTGTSGSWVGTDTQYF.

V is TRBV28 and J is TRBJ2-2; 10 bases map to TRBD1. Trimming at V came to 7 bases and at J to 8 bases, leaving 7 bases not matched to a gene. Germline CDR1 and CDR2: MDHEN and SYDVKM. This CDR3 has 14 amino acids. The CDR3 loop reads CASTRDRGVGELFF. The CDR3 DNA follows: TGTGCCAGCACCCGGGACAGGGGAGTAGGGGAGCTGTTTTTT. The full variable domain, with the rest looked up from reference TRBV28 and TRBJ2-2, is DVKVTQSSRYLVKRTGEKVFLECVQDMDHENMFWYRQDPGLGLRLIYFSYDVKMKEKGDIPEGYSVSREKKERFSLILESASTNQTSMYLCASTRDRGVGELFFGEGSRLTVL.

The chain has TRBV6-5 and TRBJ1-1, with D hard to call. The CDR3 is made up of 10 amino acids. Germline loops: CDR1 MNHEY, CDR2 SVGAGI. The germline V and J ends were trimmed by 6 bases and 11 bases, with 10 bases remaining between them. The CDR3 reads CASRMTLAFF. For the CDR3, the DNA is TGTGCCAGCAGAATGACTCTGGCTTTCTTT.

V gene TRBV29-1 combines with J gene TRBJ2-6; D is unclear. Germline V gene sequence: CDR1 SQVTM, CDR2 ANQGSEA. V was clipped by 7 bases and J by 0 bases, with 10 bases between them. CDR3 length: 14 amino acids. The CDR3: CSARSISGANVLTF. CDR3 sequence (DNA): TGCAGCGCCCGAAGCATCTCTGGGGCCAACGTCCTGACTTTC.

The rearrangement links TRBV19 to TRBJ2-7, with 7 nucleotides matching TRBD2. Trimming at V came to 0 bases and at J to 6 bases, leaving 11 bases not matched to a gene. Germline V CDR1 and CDR2: LNHDA, SQIVND (reference sequence). This CDR3 is built from 16 residues. The CDR3: CASSIDLAGEGSEQYF. The CDR3 DNA follows: TGTGCCAGTAGTATAGATCTGGCGGGAGAAGGATCCGAGCAGTACTTC.

The CDR3 DNA sequence: TGCGCCAGCAGCCAAGAACTGAATTCACCCCTCCACTTT. Translating gives CASSQELNSPLHF. V gene TRBV4-1 combines with J gene TRBJ1-6, with unresolved D. The V end lost 0 bases, the J end lost 7 bases, and 4 bases lay between the germline ends. This CDR3 contains 13 residues. Germline V lookup: CDR1 MGHRA, CDR2 YSYEKL.

The chain links TRBV27 to TRBJ2-7, with 7 bases matching TRBD1. Looked up from germline, CDR1 is MNHEY and CDR2 is SMNVEV (reference sequence). Losses at the gene ends were 6 bases for V and 3 bases for J; bases not matched to a gene: 8. This CDR3 comprises 14 residues. The CDR3 sequence is CASSWTGEGYEQYF. CDR3 DNA: TGTGCCAGCAGCTGGACAGGAGAAGGCTACGAGCAGTACTTC.

The J gene is TRBJ2-7, the V gene TRBV6-5, with 7 nucleotides matching TRBD1. The CDR3 is made up of 15 amino acids. CDR1 is MNHEY, CDR2 SVGAGI, per germline. After removal of 5 bases from V and 3 bases from J, the junction contained 10 bases not matched to a gene. The CDR3 DNA reads as TGTGCCAGCAGTGCCTCTTGGGACAGAAGCTACGAGCAGTACGTC. Translating gives CASSASWDRSYEQYV.

J is TRBJ2-1 and V is TRBV27; 12 positions agree with TRBD2. With V trimmed by 3 bases and J by 6 bases, 3 bases remained unmatched. CDR3 length equals 15 residues. CDR1 and CDR2 (germline): MNHEY, SMNVEV (reference sequence). The CDR3 loop reads CASSFQTSGSNEQFF. CDR3 nucleotide sequence: TGTGCCAGCAGTTTCCAGACTAGCGGGAGCAATGAGCAGTTCTTC.

The chain couples TRBV9 to TRBJ2-7; D is unclear. The CDR3 spans 13 residues. Germline CDR1 SGDLS, CDR2 YYNGEE. Trimming pared 2 bases from V and 2 bases from J, leaving 8 bases between. Here the CDR3 reads CASSVHPTYEQYF. DNA of the CDR3: TGTGCCAGCAGCGTCCATCCTACCTACGAGCAGTACTTC.

The chain couples TRBV30 to TRBJ2-1, with 8 bases matching TRBD2. V gave up 1 base and J gave up 6 bases; unmatched junction bases: 5. This CDR3 has 14 residues. CDR1 and CDR2 (germline): GTSNPN, SVGIG (reference sequence). In nucleotides, the CDR3 is TGTGCCTGGAGTGCACAGCGGGAGTTCAATGAGCAGTTCTTC. It is translated as CAWSAQREFNEQFF.

The chain links TRBV6-1 to TRBJ2-1, with TRBD2 matching over 7 bases. The CDR3 loop spans 14 amino acids. CDR1 and CDR2 (germline): MNHNS, SASEGT. With 5 bases clipped from V and 0 bases from J, the junction kept 1 base outside the gene matches. In DNA form, the CDR3 reads TGTGCCAGCAGTTGGGGGGGCTCCTACAATGAGCAGTTCTTC. This sequence encodes CASSWGGSYNEQFF.

This chain links TRBV7-9 with TRBJ1-4; a weak D match, TRBD1 (5 bases). This CDR3 region has 16 residues. Per germline, CDR1 SEHNR and CDR2 FQNEAQ (reference sequence). The V end was cut by 0 bases, the J end by 1 base, with 9 bases between. CDR3 DNA: TGTGCCAGCAGCTTAGCCGGGGGTGAAACTAATGAAAAACTGTTTTTT. Residues: CASSLAGGETNEKLFF.